This T cell receptor (beta chain) came from a study of blood T cell repertoires in COVID-19. Study overall: The study drew acute and convalescent COVID-19 samples from the United States, Italy and Spain. From T cells, B-cell-depleted T cells, or PBMCs came the material, which was cDNA or gDNA.

The germline V gene has CDR1 LNHDA and CDR2 SQIVND (reference sequence). The CDR3 spans 16 residues. V trimming: 6 bases; J trimming: 8 bases; junction bases outside the gene matches: 13. In the original processing: Nucleated cell counts were estimated from reference gene primer amplification. The repertoire was sequenced with immunoSEQ multiplex PCR; TCRdb's copy has only in-frame clones and lacks some. The V and J calls and clone size were taken over from that table, and D and trimming were inferred from the DNA. The table has 130,000 or so clones, more than 85% seen once. The sample holds one count of this clone.

This TCR came from a man over 45 with active or convalescent COVID-19. The V and J genes are TRBV19 and TRBJ1-6, with 7 positions matching TRBD1. Sequenced material: peripheral blood. The CDR3 DNA is TGTGCCAGTAGCGCGCAGGGGGGTTTTTCGGATTCACCCCTCCACTTT. Protein sequence: CASSAQGGFSDSPLHF.